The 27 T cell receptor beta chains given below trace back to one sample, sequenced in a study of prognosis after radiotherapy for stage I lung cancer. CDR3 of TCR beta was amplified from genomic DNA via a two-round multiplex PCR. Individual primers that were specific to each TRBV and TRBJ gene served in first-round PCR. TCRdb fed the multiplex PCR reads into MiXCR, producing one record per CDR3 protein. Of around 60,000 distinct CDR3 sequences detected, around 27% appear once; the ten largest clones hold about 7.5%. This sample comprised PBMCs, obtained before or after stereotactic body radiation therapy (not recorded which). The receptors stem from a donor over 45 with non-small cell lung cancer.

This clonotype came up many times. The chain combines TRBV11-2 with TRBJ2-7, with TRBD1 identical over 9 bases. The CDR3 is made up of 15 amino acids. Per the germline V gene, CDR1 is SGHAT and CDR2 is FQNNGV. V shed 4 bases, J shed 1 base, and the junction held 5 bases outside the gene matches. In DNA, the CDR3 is TGTGCCAGCAGCTCGACCGGGACAGGGTCCTACGAGCAGTACTTC. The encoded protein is CASSSTGTGSYEQYF.

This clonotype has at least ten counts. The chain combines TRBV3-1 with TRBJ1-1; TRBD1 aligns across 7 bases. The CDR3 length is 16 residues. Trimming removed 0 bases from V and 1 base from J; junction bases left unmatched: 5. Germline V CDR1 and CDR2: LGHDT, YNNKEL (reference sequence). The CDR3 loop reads CASSQDLYRGNTEAFF. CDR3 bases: TGTGCCAGCAGCCAAGATCTATACAGGGGGAACACTGAAGCTTTCTTT.

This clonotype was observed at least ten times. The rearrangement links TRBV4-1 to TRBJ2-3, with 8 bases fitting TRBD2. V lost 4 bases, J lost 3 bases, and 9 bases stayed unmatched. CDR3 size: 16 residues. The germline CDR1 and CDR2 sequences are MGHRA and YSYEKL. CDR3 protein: CASSRSGGGRTDTQYF. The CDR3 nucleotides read TGCGCCAGCAGCCGAAGCGGGGGAGGTCGAACAGATACGCAGTATTTT.

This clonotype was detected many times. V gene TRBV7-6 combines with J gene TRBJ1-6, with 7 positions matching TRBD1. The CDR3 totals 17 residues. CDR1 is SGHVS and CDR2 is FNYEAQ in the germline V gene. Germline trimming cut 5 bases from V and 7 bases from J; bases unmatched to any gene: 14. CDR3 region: CASSPRRAGGGNSPLHF. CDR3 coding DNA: TGTGCCAGCAGCCCCCGCCGGGCAGGGGGGGGGAATTCACCCCTCCACTTT.

In DNA, the CDR3 is TGTGCCAGCAGCCAAGGGGGTCGGAATTCACCCCTCCACTTT. It yields the protein CASSQGGRNSPLHF. This chain links TRBV3-1 with TRBJ1-6; the D is unclear. The CDR3 has 14 residues. Trimming removed 1 base from V and 7 bases from J, with 8 bases in between. Germline V CDR1 and CDR2: LGHDT, YNNKEL (reference sequence).

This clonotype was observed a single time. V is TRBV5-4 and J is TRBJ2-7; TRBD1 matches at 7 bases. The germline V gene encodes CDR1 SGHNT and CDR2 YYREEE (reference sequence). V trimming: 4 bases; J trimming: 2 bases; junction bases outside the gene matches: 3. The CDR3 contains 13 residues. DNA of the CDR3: TGTGCCAGCAGCCGGGGACAGACCTACGAGCAGTACTTC. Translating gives CASSRGQTYEQYF.

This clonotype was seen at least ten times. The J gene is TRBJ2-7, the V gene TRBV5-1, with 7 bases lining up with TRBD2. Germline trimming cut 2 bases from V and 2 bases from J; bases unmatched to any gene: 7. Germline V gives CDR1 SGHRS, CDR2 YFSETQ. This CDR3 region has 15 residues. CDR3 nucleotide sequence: TGCGCCAGCAGCTTAAGCGGGGTAATAACCTACGAGCAGTACTTC. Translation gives CASSLSGVITYEQYF.

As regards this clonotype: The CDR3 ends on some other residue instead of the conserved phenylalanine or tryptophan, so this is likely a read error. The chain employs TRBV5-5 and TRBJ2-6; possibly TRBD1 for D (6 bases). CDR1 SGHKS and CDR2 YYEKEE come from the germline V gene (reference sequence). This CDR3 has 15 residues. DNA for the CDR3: TGTGCCAGCAGATTGGACAGCTCTGGGGCCAACGTCCTGACTTTA. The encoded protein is CASRLDSSGANVLTL.

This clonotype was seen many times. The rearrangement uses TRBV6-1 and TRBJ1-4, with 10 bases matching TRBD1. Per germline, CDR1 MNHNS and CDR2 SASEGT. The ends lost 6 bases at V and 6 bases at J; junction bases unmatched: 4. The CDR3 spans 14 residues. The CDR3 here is CASRKTGGDEKLFF. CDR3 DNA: TGTGCCAGCAGAAAGACAGGGGGCGATGAAAAACTGTTTTTT.

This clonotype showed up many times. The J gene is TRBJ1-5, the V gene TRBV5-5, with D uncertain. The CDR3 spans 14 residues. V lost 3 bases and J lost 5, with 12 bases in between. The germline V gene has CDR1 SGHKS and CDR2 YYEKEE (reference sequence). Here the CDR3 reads CASSYGLVDQPQHF. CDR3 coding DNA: TGTGCCAGCAGCTATGGACTTGTAGATCAGCCCCAGCATTTT.

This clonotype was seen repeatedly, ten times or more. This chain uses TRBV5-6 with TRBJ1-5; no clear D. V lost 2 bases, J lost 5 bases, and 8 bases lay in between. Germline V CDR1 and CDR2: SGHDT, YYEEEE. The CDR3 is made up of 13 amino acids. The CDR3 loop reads CASSFGSHQPQHF. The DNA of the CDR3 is TGTGCCAGCAGCTTCGGGTCACATCAGCCCCAGCATTTT. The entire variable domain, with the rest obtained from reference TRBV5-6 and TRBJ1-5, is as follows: DAGVTQSPTHLIKTRGQQVTLRCSPKSGHDTVSWYQQALGQGPQFIFQYYEEEERQRGNFPDRFSGHQFPNYSSELNVNALLLGDSALYLCASSFGSHQPQHFGDGTRLSIL.

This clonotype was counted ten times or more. The CDR3 region has the DNA TGTGCCAGCAGCTTAGCCCGGGACAGGGCGAAATACAATGAGCAGTTCTTC. Its translation is CASSLARDRAKYNEQFF. The genes are TRBV28 and TRBJ2-1; 9 positions match TRBD1. Germline CDR1 and CDR2: MDHEN and SYDVKM. V gave up 6 bases and J gave up 4 bases; unmatched junction bases: 13. The CDR3 covers 17 residues.

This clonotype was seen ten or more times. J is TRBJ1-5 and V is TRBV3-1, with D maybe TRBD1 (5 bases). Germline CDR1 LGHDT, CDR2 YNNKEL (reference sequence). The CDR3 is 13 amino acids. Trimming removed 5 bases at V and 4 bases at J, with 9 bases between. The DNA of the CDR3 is TGTGCCAGCAGCTTACAGGTAAATCAGCCCCAGCATTTT. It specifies CASSLQVNQPQHF.

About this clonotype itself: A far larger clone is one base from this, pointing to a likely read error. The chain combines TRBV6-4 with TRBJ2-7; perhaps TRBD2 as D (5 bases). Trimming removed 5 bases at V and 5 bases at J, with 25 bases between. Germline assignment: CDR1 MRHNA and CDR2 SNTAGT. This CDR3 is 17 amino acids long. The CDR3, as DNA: TGTGCCAGCAGTTACGGCCTGCGGGTGGCGGCTCTAGACGAGCAGTACTTC. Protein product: CASSYGLRVAALDEQYF.

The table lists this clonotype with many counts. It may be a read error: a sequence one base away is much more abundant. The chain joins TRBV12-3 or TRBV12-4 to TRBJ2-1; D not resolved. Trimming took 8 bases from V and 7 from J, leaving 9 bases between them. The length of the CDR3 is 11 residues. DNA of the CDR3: TGTGCCAGCCCGATCCGAAATGAGCAGTTCTTC. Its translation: CASPIRNEQFF.

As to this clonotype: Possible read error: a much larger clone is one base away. The CDR3 DNA is TGCAGTGCTCCTAAGGGGGGGATCCAAGAGACCCAGTACTTC. Its translation: CSAPKGGIQETQYF. V and J are TRBV20-1 and TRBJ2-5, with D perhaps TRBD2 (7 bases). Trimming removed 5 bases at V and 1 base at J, with 14 bases between. This CDR3 comprises 14 residues. The germline V gene has CDR1 DFQATT and CDR2 SNEGSKA (reference sequence).

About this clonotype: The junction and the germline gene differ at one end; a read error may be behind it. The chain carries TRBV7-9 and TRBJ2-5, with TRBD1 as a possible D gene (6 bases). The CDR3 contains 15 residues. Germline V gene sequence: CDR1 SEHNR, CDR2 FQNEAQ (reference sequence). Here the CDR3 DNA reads TGTACCAGCAGCTCCCTCCGGGACAACCAAGAGACCCAGTACTTC. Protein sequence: CTSSSLRDNQETQYF.

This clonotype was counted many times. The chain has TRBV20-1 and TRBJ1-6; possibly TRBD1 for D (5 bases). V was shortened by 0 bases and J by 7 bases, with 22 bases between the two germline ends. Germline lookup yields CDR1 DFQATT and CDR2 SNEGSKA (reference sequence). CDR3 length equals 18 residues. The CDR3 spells CSARDVYSDGAGNSPLHF. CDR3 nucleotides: TGCAGTGCTAGAGATGTTTATTCGGATGGGGCGGGGAATTCACCCCTCCACTTT.

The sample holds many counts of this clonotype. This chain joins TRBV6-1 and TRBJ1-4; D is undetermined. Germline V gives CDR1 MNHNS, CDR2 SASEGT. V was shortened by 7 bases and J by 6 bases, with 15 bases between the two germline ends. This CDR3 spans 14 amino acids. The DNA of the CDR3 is TGTGCCAGCAACCGCCCCTCGACTGATGAAAAACTGTTTTTT. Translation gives CASNRPSTDEKLFF.

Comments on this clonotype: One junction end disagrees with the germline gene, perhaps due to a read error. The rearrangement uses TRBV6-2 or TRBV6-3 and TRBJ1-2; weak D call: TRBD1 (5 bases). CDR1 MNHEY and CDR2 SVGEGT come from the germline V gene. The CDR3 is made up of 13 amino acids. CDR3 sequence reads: CVSSVTQEFGYTF. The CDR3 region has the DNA TGTGTCAGCAGTGTAACACAGGAATTTGGCTACACCTTC.

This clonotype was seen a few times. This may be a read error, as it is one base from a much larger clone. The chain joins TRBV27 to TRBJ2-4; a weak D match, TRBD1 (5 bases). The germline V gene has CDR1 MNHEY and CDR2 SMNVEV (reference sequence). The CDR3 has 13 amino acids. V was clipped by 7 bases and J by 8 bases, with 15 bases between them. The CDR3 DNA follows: TGTGCCAGCATCCAGAGGCAGGGTGACATTCAGTACTTC. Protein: CASIQRQGDIQYF.

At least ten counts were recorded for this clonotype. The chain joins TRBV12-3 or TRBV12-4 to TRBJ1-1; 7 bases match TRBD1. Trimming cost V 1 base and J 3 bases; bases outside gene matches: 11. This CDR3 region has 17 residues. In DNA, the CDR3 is TGTGCCAGCAGTTTAGGGGACAGCTCCTTCTTCTACACTGAAGCTTTCTTT. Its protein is CASSLGDSSFFYTEAFF.

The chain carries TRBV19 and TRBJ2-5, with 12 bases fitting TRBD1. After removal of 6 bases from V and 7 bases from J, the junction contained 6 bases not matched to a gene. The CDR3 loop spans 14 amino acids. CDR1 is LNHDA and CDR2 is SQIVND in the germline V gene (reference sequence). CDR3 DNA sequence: TGTGCCAGTAGAGGGACAGGGGGCGAGAGGACCCAGTACTTC. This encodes CASRGTGGERTQYF.

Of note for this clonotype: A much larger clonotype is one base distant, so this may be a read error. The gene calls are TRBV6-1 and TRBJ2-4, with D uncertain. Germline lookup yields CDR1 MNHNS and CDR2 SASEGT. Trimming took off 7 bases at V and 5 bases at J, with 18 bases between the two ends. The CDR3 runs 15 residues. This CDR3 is CASTRLSGLENIQYF. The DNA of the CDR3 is TGTGCCAGCACCCGGCTATCCGGATTGGAAAACATTCAGTACTTC.

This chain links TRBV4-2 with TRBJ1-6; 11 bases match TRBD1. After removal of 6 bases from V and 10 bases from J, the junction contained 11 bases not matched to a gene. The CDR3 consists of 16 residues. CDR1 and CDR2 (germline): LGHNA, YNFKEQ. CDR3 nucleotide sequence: TGTGCCAGCAGACTACCCTCGGGACAGGGGGACTCACCCCTCCACTTT. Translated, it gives CASRLPSGQGDSPLHF.

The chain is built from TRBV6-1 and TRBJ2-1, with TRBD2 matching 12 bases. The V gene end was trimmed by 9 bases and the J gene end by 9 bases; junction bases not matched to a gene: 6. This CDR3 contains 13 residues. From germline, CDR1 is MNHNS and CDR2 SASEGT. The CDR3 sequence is CARTSGGHREQFF. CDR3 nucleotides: TGTGCCAGGACTAGCGGGGGTCATCGTGAGCAGTTCTTC.

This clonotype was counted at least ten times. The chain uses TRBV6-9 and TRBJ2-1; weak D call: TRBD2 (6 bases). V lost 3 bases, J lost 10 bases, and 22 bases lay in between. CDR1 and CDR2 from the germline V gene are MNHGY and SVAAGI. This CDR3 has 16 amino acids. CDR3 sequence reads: CASSYKLGGEVWEQFF. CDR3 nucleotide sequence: TGTGCCAGCAGTTACAAGTTGGGCGGGGAGGTCTGGGAGCAGTTCTTC.